One sample yielded the 16 T cell receptor beta chains listed below, sequenced in a study of cytomegalovirus exposure and HLA in healthy donors. A multiplex PCR was run with 60 Vbeta primers and 13 Jbeta primers. The assay was immunoSEQ multiplex PCR, and TCRdb's table has in-frame clones only and misses some. The table lists 250,000 to 350,000 clones, roughly 80% of them singletons. The sequencing input was PBMCs. The receptor set was obtained from a girl aged 2 to 10 in good health and CMV-seronegative.

V and J are TRBV5-4 and TRBJ2-1; 11 bases match TRBD2. Germline V gives CDR1 SGHNT, CDR2 YYREEE (reference sequence). CDR3 size: 15 residues. Unmatched junction bases numbered 9, after V lost 4 bases and J lost 9 bases. The CDR3 protein is CASSPDLGLAGEQFF. CDR3 in DNA: TGTGCCAGCAGCCCGGACCTCGGACTAGCGGGTGAGCAGTTCTTC.

The V gene is TRBV9, the J gene TRBJ2-2; 10 bases fit TRBD2. Germline V gene sequence: CDR1 SGDLS, CDR2 YYNGEE. V was clipped by 4 bases and J by 4 bases; unmatched bases: 16. This CDR3 is 19 amino acids long. CDR3: CASSPRGLAGALGTGELFF. CDR3 DNA: TGTGCCAGCAGCCCCCGAGGGCTAGCGGGAGCCCTTGGCACCGGGGAGCTGTTTTTT.

The chain is built from TRBV19 and TRBJ2-1; no clear D gene. Germline loops: CDR1 LNHDA, CDR2 SQIVND (reference sequence). The germline V and J ends were trimmed by 3 bases and 0 bases, with 18 bases remaining between them. This CDR3 comprises 18 residues. CDR3 region: CASSILLSQASSYNEQFF. The CDR3 bases are TGTGCCAGTAGTATTTTACTTTCGCAGGCCAGCTCCTACAATGAGCAGTTCTTC.

This clone was counted a single time. V usage is TRBV1 and J usage is TRBJ2-3; the D segment call TRBD2 is taken from the table without a DNA check. TRBV1 is tagged as a pseudogene. The CDR3 has 15 residues. The CDR3 sequence is CTSSPKLAGDDTQYF. CDR3 sequence (DNA): TGCACCAGCAGCCCCAAACTAGCGGGTGACGATACGCAGTATTTT.

The V call is TRBV6-6, the J call TRBJ1-3, with D tentatively TRBD1 (6 bases). V was cut by 2 bases and J by 2 bases, with 10 bases left in between. The CDR3 is made up of 15 amino acids. Germline loops: CDR1 MNHNY, CDR2 SVGAGI (reference sequence). The CDR3 loop is CASSYGGGTGNTIYF. CDR3 nucleotide sequence: TGTGCCAGCAGTTACGGCGGGGGCACTGGAAACACCATATATTTT.

This clone has only a few counts. V and J are TRBV6-5 and TRBJ2-3; 8 bases fit TRBD2. Trimming at V came to 2 bases and at J to 1 base, leaving 5 bases not matched to a gene. CDR1 is MNHEY, CDR2 SVGAGI, per germline. The CDR3 covers 16 residues. The CDR3 here is CASSYPGLERTDTQYF. For the CDR3, the DNA is TGTGCCAGCAGTTACCCGGGACTAGAACGCACAGATACGCAGTATTTT.

V gene TRBV6-5 combines with J gene TRBJ1-1; TRBD1 aligns across 7 bases. J was trimmed by 2 bases and V by 6 bases; bases with no gene match: 9. Germline values: CDR1 MNHEY, CDR2 SVGAGI. CDR3 length: 15 residues. CDR3 DNA sequence: TGTGCCAGCAGCGAGACAGGGTTACTTAACACTGAAGCTTTCTTT. This encodes CASSETGLLNTEAFF.

Remarks on this clone: The junction departs from the called germline gene at one end, perhaps through a read error. V usage is TRBV6-5 and J usage is TRBJ2-7, with TRBD2 matching over 8 bases. Germline V lookup: CDR1 MNHEY, CDR2 SVGAGI. This CDR3 is built from 14 residues. In nucleotides, the CDR3 is TGTACCAGCAGTCTCTCTAGCGGGCTCTACGAGCAGTACTTC. Residues: CTSSLSSGLYEQYF.

The chain combines TRBV7-6 with TRBJ2-3, with 7 bases aligning to TRBD2. The CDR3 is made up of 15 amino acids. Germline CDR1 is SGHVS and CDR2 is FNYEAQ. The ends lost 5 bases at V and 0 bases at J; junction bases unmatched: 5. CDR3 sequence (DNA): TGTGCCAGCAGCCCTAAGGGAGGGAGCACAGATACGCAGTATTTT. This sequence encodes CASSPKGGSTDTQYF.

The genes are TRBV5-8 and TRBJ2-1; 8 bases line up with TRBD2. The CDR3 has 13 amino acids. Germline trimming cut 1 base from V and 16 bases from J; bases unmatched to any gene: 10. Germline CDR1 is SGHTS and CDR2 is YDEGEE. The CDR3 DNA reads as TGTGCCAGCAGCTTGCGGGGGGGGACTAGTCGCTTCTTC. It encodes CASSLRGGTSRFF.

This chain uses TRBV7-3 with TRBJ2-1; 7 nucleotides align to TRBD2. Germline V gene lookup returns CDR1 SGHTA and CDR2 FQGTGA. The CDR3 has 14 residues. V lost 4 bases, J lost 6 bases, and 6 bases stayed unmatched. This CDR3 is CASSSGGSRNEQFF. The CDR3 DNA reads as TGTGCCAGCAGCTCCGGGGGGTCTCGCAATGAGCAGTTCTTC.

V gene TRBV6-1 combines with J gene TRBJ1-6, with 9 nucleotides matching TRBD1. The germline V gene has CDR1 MNHNS and CDR2 SASEGT. V gave up 10 bases and J gave up 10 bases; unmatched junction bases: 14. The CDR3 is 15 amino acids. CDR3 nucleotides: TGTGCCACCCTCGGTACAGGACAGGGGCCATCACCCCTCCACTTT. Its translation is CATLGTGQGPSPLHF.

The chain is built from TRBV19 and TRBJ2-3, with 8 positions matching TRBD2. Trimming took 2 bases from V and 0 from J; bases not matched to a gene: 1. The germline CDR1 and CDR2 sequences are LNHDA and SQIVND (reference sequence). The CDR3 totals 15 residues. The CDR3 coding sequence is TGTGCCAGTAGTATAACTAGCGGAAGCACAGATACGCAGTATTTT. Translating it yields CASSITSGSTDTQYF.

The V and J genes are TRBV14 and TRBJ1-1; D is unclear. Trimming shortened V by 0 bases and J by 5 bases, and 4 bases separated the two germline ends. The CDR3 covers 12 residues. Germline lookup yields CDR1 SGHDN and CDR2 FVKESK. The CDR3 DNA reads as TGTGCCAGCAGCCAAGACAGAACTGAAGCTTTCTTT. Translating it yields CASSQDRTEAFF.

This clone appeared once. The CDR3 DNA reads TGCGCCAGCAGCGCCCGGGACAGGGACAGCGGTGAGCAGTTCTTC. This codes for CASSARDRDSGEQFF. The rearrangement links TRBV5-1 to TRBJ2-1; 9 bases align to TRBD1. Germline V gene data show CDR1 as SGHRS and CDR2 as YFSETQ. The CDR3 spans 15 residues. The J segment lost 9 bases and the V segment lost 4 bases, leaving 11 bases of the junction unmatched.

The J gene is TRBJ2-5, the V gene TRBV7-4; 7 bases fit TRBD1. Germline trimming cut 4 bases from V and 1 base from J; bases unmatched to any gene: 3. This CDR3 is 14 amino acids long. Looked up from germline, CDR1 is SGHVT and CDR2 is SQSDAQ. The CDR3 bases are TGTGCCAGCAGCTCCAGACAGGGCCAAGAGACCCAGTACTTC. Its protein is CASSSRQGQETQYF.